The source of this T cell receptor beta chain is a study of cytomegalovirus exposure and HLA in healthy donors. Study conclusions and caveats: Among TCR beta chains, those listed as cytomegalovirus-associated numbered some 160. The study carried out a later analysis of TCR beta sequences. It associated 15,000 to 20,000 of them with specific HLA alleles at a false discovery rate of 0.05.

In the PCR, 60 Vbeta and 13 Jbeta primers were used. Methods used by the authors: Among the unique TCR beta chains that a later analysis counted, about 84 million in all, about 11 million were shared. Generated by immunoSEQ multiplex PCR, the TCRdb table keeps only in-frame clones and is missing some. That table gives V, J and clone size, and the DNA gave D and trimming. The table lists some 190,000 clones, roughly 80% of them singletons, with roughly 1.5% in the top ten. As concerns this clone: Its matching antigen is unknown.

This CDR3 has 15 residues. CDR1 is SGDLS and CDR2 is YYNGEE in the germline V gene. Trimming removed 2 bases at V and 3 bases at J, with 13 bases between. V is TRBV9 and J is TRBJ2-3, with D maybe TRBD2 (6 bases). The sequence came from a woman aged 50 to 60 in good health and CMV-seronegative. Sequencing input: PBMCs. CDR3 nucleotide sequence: TGTGCCAGCAGCGTGGGGCGGCGGGGTACAGATACGCAGTATTTT. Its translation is CASSVGRRGTDTQYF.